The 16 T cell receptor beta chains below come from one sample, sequenced in a study of blood T cell repertoires in COVID-19. Sequenced by immunoSEQ multiplex PCR; TCRdb stores in-frame clones only, minus some. This table holds roughly 100,000 clones, about four fifths found once. Sequenced: peripheral blood. All receptors come from a woman aged 80 or over with active or convalescent COVID-19.

The chain employs TRBV2 and TRBJ1-4; 7 nucleotides line up with TRBD1. Germline lookup yields CDR1 SNHLY and CDR2 FYNNEI. The CDR3 is 15 residues long. Unmatched junction bases numbered 6, after V lost 8 bases and J lost 0 bases. CDR3 sequence: CASYTGVPTNEKLFF. The CDR3 DNA follows: TGTGCCAGCTACACAGGGGTTCCAACTAATGAAAAACTGTTTTTT.

This clone was seen once. This chain joins TRBV7-2 and TRBJ1-1; weak D call: TRBD1 (5 bases). CDR1 is SGHTA, CDR2 FQGNSA, per germline. The CDR3 has 15 residues. V lost 6 bases, J lost 1 base, and 15 bases lay in between. CDR3 sequence (DNA): TGTGCCAGCAGACCCAAAGGGGTACCGAACACTGAAGCTTTCTTT. This sequence encodes CASRPKGVPNTEAFF.

The chain links TRBV5-1 to TRBJ1-2; D ambiguous. Germline-derived CDR1 and CDR2 are SGHRS and YFSETQ. The CDR3 is made up of 15 amino acids. Trimming stripped 1 base from V and 4 bases from J, with 14 bases between. This chain's CDR3 is CASSLTTSSSYGYTF. As DNA, the CDR3 is TGCGCCAGCAGCTTGACTACTAGTAGTAGCTATGGCTACACCTTC.

The chain couples TRBV7-2 to TRBJ2-2, with a possible D match to TRBD1 (6 bases). The CDR3 length is 14 residues. V was shortened by 2 bases and J by 5 bases, with 9 bases between the two germline ends. Germline CDR1 SGHTA, CDR2 FQGNSA. The CDR3 bases are TGTGCCAGCAGCTTAAAACAGGGAACCGGGGAGCTGTTTTTT. The encoded protein is CASSLKQGTGELFF.

The table lists this clone with a count of one. In nucleotides, the CDR3 is TGTGCCTGGAGACACCGGGACAGGGGTTATCAGCCCCAGCATTTT. Its protein is CAWRHRDRGYQPQHF. V gene TRBV30 combines with J gene TRBJ1-5; 10 nucleotides agree with TRBD1. Germline V gene lookup returns CDR1 GTSNPN and CDR2 SVGIG (reference sequence). The V and J ends lost 3 bases and 5 bases, in that order; junction bases with no gene match: 7. The CDR3 totals 15 residues. Full variable domain (rest looked up from reference TRBV30 and TRBJ1-5): SQTIHQWPATLVQPVGSPLSLECTVEGTSNPNLYWYRQAAGRGLQLLFYSVGIGQISSEVPQNLSASRPQDRQFILSSKKLLLSDSGFYLCAWRHRDRGYQPQHFGDGTRLSIL.

The chain employs TRBV5-6 and TRBJ1-4; D is possibly TRBD1 (6 bases). In germline, CDR1 is SGHDT, CDR2 YYEEEE. CDR3 length: 14 residues. Between the trimmed V and J ends, which lost 0 bases and 6 bases, there was a span of 9 bases. Here the CDR3 reads CASSLGTVDEKLFF. The DNA of the CDR3 is TGTGCCAGCAGCTTGGGGACAGTTGATGAAAAACTGTTTTTT.

This sequence joins TRBV28 and TRBJ1-4, with D maybe TRBD1 (5 bases). V gave up 8 bases and J gave up 3 bases, with 16 bases separating them. Per germline, CDR1 MDHEN and CDR2 SYDVKM. The CDR3 has 15 amino acids. CDR3 sequence: CASRRAGGSNEKLFF. CDR3 bases: TGTGCCAGCCGAAGGGCGGGGGGGTCTAATGAAAAACTGTTTTTT.

The chain uses TRBV20-1 and TRBJ1-2, with 7 bases matching TRBD1. The CDR3 is made up of 13 amino acids. Germline V CDR1 and CDR2: DFQATT, SNEGSKA (reference sequence). Germline trimming cut 3 bases from V and 7 bases from J; bases unmatched to any gene: 8. The CDR3 region is CSASSQGDGGYTF. CDR3 nucleotides: TGCAGTGCTAGTTCCCAGGGGGACGGTGGCTACACCTTC.

The chain employs TRBV4-3 and TRBJ1-2, with TRBD1 as a possible D gene (5 bases). CDR1 and CDR2 (germline): LGHNA, YSLEER. The CDR3 extends over 14 amino acids. V lost 0 bases and J lost 7, with 12 bases in between. The CDR3 region is CASSQDAGLGGYTF. CDR3 DNA sequence: TGCGCCAGCAGCCAAGACGCGGGGCTTGGTGGCTACACCTTC.

The CDR3 reads CASSDTGLQETQYF. The CDR3 bases are TGTGCCAGCAGTGATACAGGGCTTCAAGAGACCCAGTACTTC. V usage is TRBV25-1 and J usage is TRBJ2-5; possibly TRBD1 for D (6 bases). Germline loops: CDR1 MGHDK, CDR2 SYGVNS. The CDR3 extends over 14 amino acids. V was shortened by 3 bases and J by 2 bases, with 10 bases between the two germline ends.

V gene TRBV3-1 (or the pseudogene TRBV3-2) combines with J gene TRBJ1-1, with D perhaps matching TRBD1 (5 bases). The CDR3 runs 13 residues. Trimming shortened V by 5 bases and J by 3 bases, and 10 bases separated the two germline ends. CDR1 and CDR2 from the germline V gene are LGHDT and YNNKEL (reference sequence). CDR3 sequence: CASSTLGDTEAFF. CDR3 DNA sequence: TGTGCCAGCAGCACCCTAGGGGACACTGAAGCTTTCTTT.

CDR3 loop: CASSSGLAGGPYNEQFF. The CDR3 coding sequence is TGCGCCAGCAGCTCGGGACTAGCGGGGGGCCCCTACAATGAGCAGTTCTTC. The V gene is TRBV5-1, the J gene TRBJ2-1; 15 positions agree with TRBD2. The CDR3 loop spans 17 amino acids. Unmatched junction bases numbered 3, after V lost 3 bases and J lost 2 bases. Germline loops: CDR1 SGHRS, CDR2 YFSETQ.

This clone was seen only once. The chain employs TRBV29-1 and TRBJ2-7, with 11 positions matching TRBD1. In germline, CDR1 is SQVTM, CDR2 ANQGSEA. The length of the CDR3 is 15 residues. V gave up 6 bases and J gave up 7 bases; unmatched junction bases: 14. The CDR3, as DNA: TGCAGCGTCAAAACCCCCGGGACAGGGGGATCTGAGCAGTACTTC. It encodes CSVKTPGTGGSEQYF.

This clone was recorded a few times. The chain recombines TRBV5-4 with TRBJ2-5; 8 positions match TRBD2. CDR3 size: 15 residues. The germline CDR1 and CDR2 sequences are SGHNT and YYREEE (reference sequence). Trimming removed 9 bases from V and 3 bases from J; junction bases left unmatched: 13. As DNA, the CDR3 is TGTGCCATCTCCCCGAGGCGGGGGGTTGAAGAGACCCAGTACTTC. Protein: CAISPRRGVEETQYF.

This clone has at least ten counts. The chain couples TRBV11-1 to TRBJ2-1; 8 positions agree with TRBD2. The CDR3 contains 14 residues. V lost 4 bases, J lost 6 bases, and 5 bases stayed unmatched. Germline CDR1 reads SGHAT; CDR2 reads FQDESV (reference sequence). CDR3 protein: CASSSRAGVNEQFF. The CDR3 region has the DNA TGTGCCAGCAGCTCTAGAGCGGGGGTCAATGAGCAGTTCTTC.

This chain uses TRBV14 with TRBJ2-3, with 7 bases fitting TRBD2. This CDR3 spans 17 amino acids. V lost 4 bases and J lost 4; bases outside the gene matches: 14. Germline-derived CDR1 and CDR2 are SGHDN and FVKESK. This CDR3 is CASSPFGRREFADTQYF. CDR3 DNA sequence: TGTGCCAGCAGCCCTTTTGGGAGGCGGGAGTTCGCAGATACGCAGTATTTT.